What follows are 5 T cell receptor beta chains derived from one specimen sequenced in a study of cytomegalovirus exposure and HLA in healthy donors. 13 Jbeta primers and 60 Vbeta primers were used for the PCR. The assay was immunoSEQ multiplex PCR, and TCRdb's table has in-frame clones only and misses some. This listing includes 100,000 to 150,000 clones. Source material: PBMCs. These receptors all stem from a man aged 25-40 years in good health and CMV-seronegative.

The chain employs TRBV10-3 and TRBJ2-7; D is perhaps TRBD1 (6 bases). CDR3 length equals 13 residues. The V and J ends lost 7 bases and 5 bases respectively, with 15 bases between them. Looked up from germline, CDR1 is ENHRY and CDR2 is SYGVKD. The CDR3: CAITTGRFDEQYF. The CDR3, as DNA: TGTGCCATCACAACAGGGAGATTCGACGAGCAGTACTTC.

The genes are TRBV4-1 and TRBJ2-1; 9 bases line up with TRBD2. After removal of 3 bases from V and 8 bases from J, the junction contained 11 bases not matched to a gene. This CDR3 comprises 16 residues. The V gene's germline CDR1 is MGHRA and CDR2 YSYEKL. The CDR3 coding sequence is TGCGCCAGCAGCCATAATGGCCTAGCGGGAAAATATGAGCAGTTCTTC. Its protein is CASSHNGLAGKYEQFF.

The J gene is TRBJ1-2, the V gene TRBV13; 9 positions match TRBD1. In germline, CDR1 is PRHDT, CDR2 FYEKMQ (reference sequence). The CDR3 sequence is 15 residues long. The junction had 8 bases not matched to a gene; V was cut back by 3 bases and J by 6 bases. CDR3 DNA: TGTGCCAGCAGCTTGGGACAGGGTTCGTTAGATGGCTACACCTTC. Its protein is CASSLGQGSLDGYTF.

Here the CDR3 DNA reads TGCGCCAGCAGCTTGGTTCCGGGAGGGGAAGAAGAGACCCAGTACTTC. It yields the protein CASSLVPGGEEETQYF. The genes are TRBV5-1 and TRBJ2-5; 8 bases agree with TRBD2. The length of the CDR3 is 16 residues. J was trimmed by 3 bases and V by 0 bases; bases with no gene match: 7. Germline assignment: CDR1 SGHRS and CDR2 YFSETQ.

This chain links TRBV7-9 with TRBJ1-4; D is unclear. The CDR3 is 14 amino acids. The V end lost 2 bases, the J end lost 7 bases, and 11 bases lay between the germline ends. CDR1 and CDR2 (germline): SEHNR, FQNEAQ (reference sequence). The CDR3 loop reads CASSLSREREKLFF. The CDR3 DNA follows: TGTGCCAGCAGCTTATCTAGGGAGCGTGAAAAACTGTTTTTT.